This note documents a single T cell receptor (beta chain) sequence. V lost 6 bases to trimming and J lost 0 bases; unmatched junction nucleotides: 14. CDR1 is MDHEN, CDR2 SYDVKM, per germline. This CDR3 comprises 18 residues. The data were obtained in a study of shared clonotypes between healthy human individuals. Study-level background: Each donor had three CD4 naive, three CD4 memory, two CD8 naive and one CD8 memory plate.

Naive-designated CD8 cells lacked CD45RO, were positively enriched for CCR7, and omitted terminally differentiated effector memory CD45RA+ cells. Healthy adults negative for HIV, lacking recent acute infections or vaccinations, served as donors. An even split of each subset's genomic DNA across several immunoSEQ plates was performed. TCRdb's copy holds only in-frame clones and misses some; the assay was immunoSEQ multiplex PCR. The data hold about 2.1 million clones, with about 94% observed a single time. The TCR originated in a man aged 18 to 30 in good health. Some clones in this sample may be carry-over from other donors' samples. Sequenced input: naive CD8+ T cells from PBMCs. This sequence joins TRBV28 and TRBJ1-5, with 7 bases fitting TRBD1. The CDR3 loop is CASSLFRRGVYSNQPQHF. CDR3 sequence (DNA): TGTGCCAGCAGCCTATTCCGCAGGGGGGTTTATAGCAATCAGCCCCAGCATTTT.